This entry is about one T cell receptor beta chain. The CDR3 length is 13 residues. V was pared by 6 bases and J by 1 base, with 3 bases of the junction left unmatched. The germline V gene encodes CDR1 MNHEY and CDR2 SMNVEV (reference sequence). The source of the sample is a study of T cell responses to AZD1222 COVID-19 vaccine. Using immunoSEQ multiplex PCR, the repertoire was profiled, and TCRdb retains in-frame clones only, with some absent. The sample has just over 70,000 clones; 85% are singletons. The sequence was collected from an adult in good health. V is TRBV27 and J is TRBJ2-7, with 7 bases matching TRBD2. The sample in question was peripheral blood, obtained on day 0 of AZD1222 vaccination. CDR3 protein: CASSPSGSYEQYF. In DNA, the CDR3 is TGTGCCAGCAGCCCTAGCGGATCCTACGAGCAGTACTTC.